This passage covers 5 T cell receptor beta chains from one sample sequenced in a study of monozygotic twins with cystic fibrosis. Profiling relied on immunoSEQ multiplex PCR, and the TCRdb table lists in-frame clones only, not all of them. This sample yields about 9,200 clones, of which 99% are seen a single time; 0.4% to 0.5% belongs to the top ten. Sequenced: blood. The receptors derive from a young man with cystic fibrosis.

The V call is TRBV5-1, the J call TRBJ1-1; 8 bases fit TRBD1. The CDR3 extends over 14 amino acids. The V segment lost 0 bases and the J segment 3 bases; nucleotides outside the gene matches: 1. Germline lookup yields CDR1 SGHRS and CDR2 YFSETQ. The DNA of the CDR3 is TGCGCCAGCAGCTTGGACAGGGGGGACACTGAAGCTTTCTTT. Protein product: CASSLDRGDTEAFF.

The chain combines TRBV9 with TRBJ2-5; maybe TRBD2 (6 bases). The CDR3 totals 13 residues. With 5 bases removed from V and 5 bases from J, the gap between germline ends came to 13 bases. Germline values: CDR1 SGDLS, CDR2 YYNGEE. In DNA form, the CDR3 reads TGTGCCAGCAGGTCTGCGGGGACGGAGACCCAGTACTTC. Protein: CASRSAGTETQYF.

The CDR3 loop is CATSRERGAGNTIYF. CDR3 DNA sequence: TGTGCCACCAGCAGAGAAAGGGGAGCTGGAAACACCATATATTTT. The chain couples TRBV15 to TRBJ1-3; TRBD1 might be the D (5 bases). The length of the CDR3 is 15 residues. Germline lookup yields CDR1 LNHNV and CDR2 YYDKDF (reference sequence). V lost 0 bases and J lost 2, with 8 bases in between.

The rearrangement joins TRBV2 to TRBJ1-1, with a tentative D call TRBD1 (5 bases). The CDR3 has 14 residues. Germline lookup yields CDR1 SNHLY and CDR2 FYNNEI. Trimming shortened V by 0 bases and J by 5 bases, and 10 bases separated the two germline ends. The CDR3 sequence is CASSEARRGTEAFF. The DNA for the CDR3 is TGTGCCAGCAGTGAAGCGCGGAGGGGTACTGAAGCTTTCTTT.

V is TRBV28 and J is TRBJ1-6; no definite D call. The CDR3 sequence is 14 residues long. Germline V gives CDR1 MDHEN, CDR2 SYDVKM. Trimming cost V 7 bases and J 6 bases, with 13 bases left between them. The CDR3: CASTEGQVNSPLHF. The CDR3 coding sequence is TGTGCCAGCACCGAAGGGCAGGTTAATTCACCCCTCCACTTT. Filled out from reference TRBV28 and TRBJ1-6, the complete variable domain reads DVKVTQSSRYLVKRTGEKVFLECVQDMDHENMFWYRQDPGLGLRLIYFSYDVKMKEKGDIPEGYSVSREKKERFSLILESASTNQTSMYLCASTEGQVNSPLHFGNGTRLTVT.